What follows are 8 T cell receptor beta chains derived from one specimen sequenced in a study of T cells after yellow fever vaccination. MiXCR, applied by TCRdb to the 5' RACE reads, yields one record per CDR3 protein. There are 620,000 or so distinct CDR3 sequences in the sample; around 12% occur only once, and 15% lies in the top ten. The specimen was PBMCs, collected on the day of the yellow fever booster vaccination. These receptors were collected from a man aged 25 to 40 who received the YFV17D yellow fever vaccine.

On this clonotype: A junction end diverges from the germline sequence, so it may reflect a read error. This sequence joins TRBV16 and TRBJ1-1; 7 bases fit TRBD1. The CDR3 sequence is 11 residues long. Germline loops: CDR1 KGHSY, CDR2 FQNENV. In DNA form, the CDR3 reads TGTGCCAGCAGCACTACCCAGGGGGGAACCTTT. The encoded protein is CASSTTQGGTF.

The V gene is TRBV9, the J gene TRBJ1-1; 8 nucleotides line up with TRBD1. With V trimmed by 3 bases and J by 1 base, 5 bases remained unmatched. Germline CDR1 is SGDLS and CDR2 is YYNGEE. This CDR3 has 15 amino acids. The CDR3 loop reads CASSATGTGNTEAFF. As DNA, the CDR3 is TGTGCCAGCAGCGCCACCGGGACAGGGAACACTGAAGCTTTCTTT.

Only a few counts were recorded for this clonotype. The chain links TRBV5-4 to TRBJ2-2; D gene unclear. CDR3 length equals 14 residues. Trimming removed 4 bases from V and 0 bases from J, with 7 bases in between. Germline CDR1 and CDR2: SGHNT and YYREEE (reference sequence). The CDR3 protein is CASSMASNTGELFF. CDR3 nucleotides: TGTGCCAGCAGCATGGCCTCGAACACCGGGGAGCTGTTTTTT. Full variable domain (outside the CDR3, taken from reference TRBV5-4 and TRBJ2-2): ETGVTQSPTHLIKTRGQQVTLRCSSQSGHNTVSWYQQALGQGPQFIFQYYREEENGRGNFPPRFSGLQFPNYSSELNVNALELDDSALYLCASSMASNTGELFFGEGSRLTVL.

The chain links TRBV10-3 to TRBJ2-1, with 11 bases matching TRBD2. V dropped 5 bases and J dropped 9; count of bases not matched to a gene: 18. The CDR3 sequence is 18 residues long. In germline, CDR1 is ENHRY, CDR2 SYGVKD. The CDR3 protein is CAISTSLAGGPWESEQFF. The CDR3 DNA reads TGTGCCATCAGTACCAGTTTAGCGGGAGGGCCCTGGGAGAGTGAGCAGTTCTTC.

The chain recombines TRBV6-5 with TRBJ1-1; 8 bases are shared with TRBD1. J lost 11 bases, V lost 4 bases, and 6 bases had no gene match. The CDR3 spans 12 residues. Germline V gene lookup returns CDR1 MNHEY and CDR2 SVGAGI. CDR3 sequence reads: CASSSQTGVAFF. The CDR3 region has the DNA TGTGCCAGCAGTTCGCAGACAGGGGTTGCTTTCTTT.

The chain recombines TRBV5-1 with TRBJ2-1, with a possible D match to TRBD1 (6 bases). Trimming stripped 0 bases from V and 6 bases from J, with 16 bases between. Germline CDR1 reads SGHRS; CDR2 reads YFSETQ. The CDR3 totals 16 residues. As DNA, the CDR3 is TGCGCCAGCAGCTTGGTCCCCGGGACAAACCTCAATGAGCAGTTCTTC. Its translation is CASSLVPGTNLNEQFF.

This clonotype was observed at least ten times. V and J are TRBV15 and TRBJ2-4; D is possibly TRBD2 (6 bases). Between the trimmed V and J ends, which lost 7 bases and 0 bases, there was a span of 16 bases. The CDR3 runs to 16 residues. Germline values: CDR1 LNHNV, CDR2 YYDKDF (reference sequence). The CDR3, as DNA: TGTGCCACCAAACTCGAAGGAGGGGTAGCCAAAAACATTCAGTACTTC. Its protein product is CATKLEGGVAKNIQYF.

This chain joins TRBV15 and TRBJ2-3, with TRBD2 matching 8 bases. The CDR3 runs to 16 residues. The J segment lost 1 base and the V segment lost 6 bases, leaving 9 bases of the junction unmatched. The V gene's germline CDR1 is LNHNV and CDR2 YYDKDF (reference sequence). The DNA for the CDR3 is TGTGCCACCAGAACCCCAAGCGGGAGAGGCACAGATACGCAGTATTTT. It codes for CATRTPSGRGTDTQYF.